This T cell receptor beta chain was sequenced for a study of T cell responses to AZD1222 COVID-19 vaccine. Regarding the study as a whole: The repertoires were collected only after the peak T cell response. Just a handful of AZD1222 recipients were seropositive at baseline. CD4 TCRs linked to vaccination spanned spike, dominating at 160-218 and 743-854. White British people made up most donors, females outnumbered males, and clonal diversity was possibly underestimated.

As to this clone: Its matching antigen is unknown.

CDR1 and CDR2 from the germline V gene are SGHRS and YFSETQ. The V segment lost 4 bases and the J segment 1 base; nucleotides outside the gene matches: 2. The CDR3 consists of 14 residues. The assay was immunoSEQ multiplex PCR, and TCRdb's table has in-frame clones only and misses some. The repertoire has 100,000 to 140,000 clones, about 90% of them found once; the top ten carry about 5%. This material consisted of peripheral blood, taken 28 days after the second AZD1222 dose. The rearrangement uses TRBV5-1 and TRBJ2-7; 10 bases are a match to TRBD1. This TCR was recovered from an adult who received the AZD1222 COVID-19 vaccine. DNA for the CDR3: TGCGCCAGCAGCCCGGGACAGGGGTCCTACGAGCAGTACTTC. This translates into CASSPGQGSYEQYF.